Only one count was recorded for the clone carrying this T cell receptor (beta chain). TCRdb's table, derived via immunoSEQ multiplex PCR, lists solely in-frame clones and lacks some. The sample lists 200,000 or so clones, about four fifths occurring once. The data were obtained in a study of blood T cell repertoires in COVID-19. The CDR3 covers 14 residues. Germline V lookup: CDR1 SGHTA, CDR2 FQGTGA. Trimming cost V 0 bases and J 6 bases; bases outside gene matches: 1. The Seattle patients joined while their infection was active and were tracked longitudinally afterward. The sequenced sample was peripheral blood. This clonotype was obtained from a woman of 80 years or more with COVID-19, enrolled during active disease. This sequence joins TRBV7-3 and TRBJ2-2; 7 positions match TRBD2. The CDR3 sequence: CASSLTRGAGELFF. CDR3 coding DNA: TGTGCCAGCAGCTTAACCCGGGGGGCCGGGGAGCTGTTTTTT. The full variable domain, rest sourced from reference TRBV7-3 and TRBJ2-2, is GAGVSQTPSNKVTEKGKYVELRCDPISGHTALYWYRQSLGQGPEFLIYFQGTGAADDSGLPNDRFFAVRPEGSVSTLKIQRTERGDSAVYLCASSLTRGAGELFFGEGSRLTVL.